Each of the 23 T cell receptor beta chains below was sequenced from the same sample in a study of blood T cell repertoires in COVID-19. Sequenced by immunoSEQ multiplex PCR; TCRdb stores in-frame clones only, minus some. The sample contains about 70,000 clones, 79% of which appear only once. Sample: peripheral blood. These receptors originate from a woman between 55 and 75 years old with acute or convalescent COVID-19.

The chain is built from TRBV5-1 and TRBJ2-7, with D perhaps matching TRBD1 (6 bases). V was pared by 0 bases and J by 2 bases, with 12 bases between. CDR3 length: 15 amino acids. Looked up from germline, CDR1 is SGHRS and CDR2 is YFSETQ. CDR3 DNA: TGCGCCAGCAGCTTGGGACAGGCCGCACCCTACGAGCAGTACTTC. Translating it yields CASSLGQAAPYEQYF.

This clone has a single count. The chain carries TRBV4-1 and TRBJ1-4; no clear D. The CDR3 totals 15 residues. The V end was cut by 4 bases, the J end by 7 bases, with 16 bases between. The germline gives CDR1 MGHRA, CDR2 YSYEKL. CDR3 amino acids: CASSRASGEGEKLFF. The CDR3, as DNA: TGCGCCAGCAGCCGCGCCTCAGGAGAGGGTGAAAAACTGTTTTTT.

There are a few counts of this clone. The rearrangement joins TRBV6-5 to TRBJ2-3, with D possibly being TRBD1 (6 bases). The CDR3 totals 15 residues. V lost 4 bases, J lost 6 bases, and 17 bases lay in between. Per germline, CDR1 MNHEY and CDR2 SVGAGI. In nucleotides, the CDR3 is TGTGCCAGCAGTTTCTTTGGGGGCCGGCCCGATACGCAGTATTTT. The encoded protein is CASSFFGGRPDTQYF.

The CDR3 coding sequence is TGCGCCAGCAGCTCTAATGTCGGGACTAATGAAAAACTGTTTTTT. Its protein product is CASSSNVGTNEKLFF. V usage is TRBV5-1 and J usage is TRBJ1-4; D is undetermined. V lost 3 bases and J 2 bases, leaving 11 bases between the germline ends. The CDR3 length is 15 residues. In germline, CDR1 is SGHRS, CDR2 YFSETQ.

The CDR3 loop is CASSYRHGSYEQYF. In DNA form, the CDR3 reads TGTGCCAGCAGTTATCGGCACGGGAGCTACGAGCAGTACTTC. The V call is TRBV6-5, the J call TRBJ2-7, with D possibly TRBD2 on 6 matching bases. Germline V gene sequence: CDR1 MNHEY, CDR2 SVGAGI. The CDR3 length is 14 residues. The V end lost 3 bases, the J end lost 3 bases, and 12 bases lay between the germline ends.

This chain uses TRBV30 with TRBJ1-2; D remains unclear. Between the trimmed V and J ends, which lost 0 bases and 8 bases, there was a span of 13 bases. Per germline, CDR1 GTSNPN and CDR2 SVGIG (reference sequence). The length of the CDR3 is 13 residues. The CDR3: CAWSVLVDLGYTF. In DNA, the CDR3 is TGTGCCTGGAGTGTTCTAGTAGACTTGGGCTACACCTTC.

This chain links TRBV28 with TRBJ2-5; D perhaps matches TRBD1 (5 bases). V lost 3 bases to trimming and J lost 5 bases, with 10 bases between them. The germline V gene encodes CDR1 MDHEN and CDR2 SYDVKM. The CDR3 has 13 amino acids. CDR3 coding DNA: TGTGCCAGCAGTTTGGGGCTCGGGGAGACCCAGTACTTC. This gives the protein CASSLGLGETQYF. Using reference TRBV28 and TRBJ2-5 for the parts outside the CDR3, the full variable domain is DVKVTQSSRYLVKRTGEKVFLECVQDMDHENMFWYRQDPGLGLRLIYFSYDVKMKEKGDIPEGYSVSREKKERFSLILESASTNQTSMYLCASSLGLGETQYFGPGTRLLVL.

The chain employs TRBV28 and TRBJ2-7, with 7 bases aligning to TRBD2. The CDR3 has 17 amino acids. CDR1 is MDHEN and CDR2 is SYDVKM in the germline V gene. J lost 0 bases, V lost 5 bases, and 13 bases had no gene match. CDR3 coding DNA: TGTGCCAGCAGTCGGGGAGGGGCCTATTCGATCTCCTACGAGCAGTACTTC. Protein product: CASSRGGAYSISYEQYF.

This chain connects TRBV6-2 or TRBV6-3 to TRBJ2-1; 13 nucleotides align to TRBD2. Losses at the gene ends were 4 bases for V and 0 bases for J; bases not matched to a gene: 9. The CDR3 runs 19 residues. Germline V gene lookup returns CDR1 MNHEY and CDR2 SVGEGT. CDR3 in amino acids: CASSSYILAGGSSYNEQFF. In DNA, the CDR3 is TGTGCCAGCAGTTCTTACATACTAGCGGGGGGGAGCTCCTACAATGAGCAGTTCTTC.

V usage is TRBV5-1 and J usage is TRBJ2-3, with TRBD2 matching over 9 bases. The CDR3 runs 14 residues. Germline CDR1 and CDR2: SGHRS and YFSETQ. V dropped 2 bases and J dropped 5; count of bases not matched to a gene: 3. Written as DNA, the CDR3 is TGCGCCAGCAGCTTTAGCGGGGGCGGAGATACGCAGTATTTT. Amino acids: CASSFSGGGDTQYF.

V is TRBV28 and J is TRBJ1-5, with 8 bases identical to TRBD1. Germline CDR1 is MDHEN and CDR2 is SYDVKM. The CDR3 extends over 13 amino acids. The V and J ends lost 8 bases and 7 bases, in that order; junction bases with no gene match: 7. As DNA, the CDR3 is TGTGCCAGCTTCTCTCCAGGGGGCCAGCCCCAGCATTTT. Protein sequence: CASFSPGGQPQHF.

V is TRBV12-5 and J is TRBJ2-2; 12 bases align to TRBD2. Losses at the gene ends were 1 base for V and 3 bases for J; bases not matched to a gene: 3. Germline loops: CDR1 LGHNT, CDR2 FRNRAP. The CDR3 contains 17 residues. For the CDR3, the DNA is TGTGCTAGTGGTTTGGCACTAGCGGGGGGTTACACCGGGGAGCTGTTTTTT. Protein: CASGLALAGGYTGELFF.

This clone was seen a handful of times. The chain joins TRBV4-1 to TRBJ1-4; unclear D gene. Germline lookup yields CDR1 MGHRA and CDR2 YSYEKL. This CDR3 is 15 amino acids long. The V end lost 4 bases, the J end lost 7 bases, and 16 bases lay between the germline ends. The CDR3 DNA reads as TGCGCCAGCAGCCGCGCCTTAGGAGAGGGTGAAAAACTGTTTTTT. Its translation: CASSRALGEGEKLFF.

This sequence joins TRBV15 and TRBJ1-5; the D is unclear. The CDR3 extends over 12 amino acids. V shed 7 bases and J shed 2 bases, with 6 bases lying between them. Germline assignment: CDR1 LNHNV and CDR2 YYDKDF (reference sequence). The CDR3 sequence: CATNIRNQPQHF. For the CDR3, the DNA is TGTGCCACCAACATACGCAATCAGCCCCAGCATTTT.

Comment on this clone: This CDR3 is also generated by other DNA sequences in the sample. The chain carries TRBV6-5 and TRBJ1-6; no reliable D call. This CDR3 has 14 residues. V lost 8 bases and J lost 2, with 10 bases in between. Per the germline V gene, CDR1 is MNHEY and CDR2 is SVGAGI. CDR3 residues: CASSSGPYNSPLHF. Written as DNA, the CDR3 is TGTGCCAGCTCCTCAGGTCCCTATAATTCACCCCTCCACTTT.

In DNA form, the CDR3 reads TGCAGCGTAACAGGGGGCGATGGCTACACCTTC. Amino acids: CSVTGGDGYTF. V is TRBV29-1 and J is TRBJ1-2; TRBD1 matches at 9 bases. Germline CDR1 reads SQVTM; CDR2 reads ANQGSEA. V gave up 6 bases and J gave up 6 bases; unmatched junction bases: 2. The CDR3 loop spans 11 amino acids.

The chain has TRBV24-1 and TRBJ2-2, with a weak D call TRBD1 (6 bases). Germline V gives CDR1 KGHDR, CDR2 SFDVKD. There are 16 residues in the CDR3. V dropped 0 bases and J dropped 3 bases, with 10 bases sitting between them. DNA for the CDR3: TGTGCCACCAGTGATTTGGGGACAAGAGACACCGGGGAGCTGTTTTTT. The encoded protein is CATSDLGTRDTGELFF.

The J gene is TRBJ2-2, the V gene TRBV5-8; possible D gene TRBD2, 5 bases. The germline V gene encodes CDR1 SGHTS and CDR2 YDEGEE. V was shortened by 0 bases and J by 5 bases, with 8 bases between the two germline ends. The length of the CDR3 is 14 residues. CDR3 in amino acids: CASSLGGGTGELFF. The CDR3 DNA reads as TGTGCCAGCAGCTTGGGAGGAGGAACCGGGGAGCTGTTTTTT.

This chain connects TRBV27 to TRBJ1-2; perhaps TRBD1 as D (6 bases). The germline V and J ends were trimmed by 1 base and 5 bases, with 14 bases remaining between them. The CDR3 has 15 amino acids. From germline, CDR1 is MNHEY and CDR2 SMNVEV (reference sequence). CDR3 coding DNA: TGTGCCAGCAGTTTATTCACAGGGCAACCATATGGCTACACCTTC. It specifies CASSLFTGQPYGYTF.

This clone has just a few counts. The chain has TRBV5-4 and TRBJ1-6; 10 bases match TRBD1. The CDR3 totals 15 residues. The V gene's germline CDR1 is SGHNT and CDR2 YYREEE (reference sequence). Trimming removed 3 bases from V and 9 bases from J; junction bases left unmatched: 6. The CDR3 DNA follows: TGTGCCAGCAGCTCAGCCGGGACAGGGGTTTCACCCCTCCACTTT. Translated: CASSSAGTGVSPLHF.

This clone turned up a few times. CDR3 sequence reads: CSVEDPPLYGYTF. The DNA of the CDR3 is TGCAGCGTTGAAGACCCCCCCCTTTATGGCTACACCTTC. The gene calls are TRBV29-1 and TRBJ1-2; D gene ambiguous. V was trimmed by 0 bases and J by 5 bases, leaving 10 bases between them. The CDR3 covers 13 residues. CDR1 is SQVTM and CDR2 is ANQGSEA in the germline V gene.

This chain joins TRBV28 and TRBJ2-6; tentatively, D is TRBD1 (5 bases). This CDR3 spans 11 amino acids. Trimming took off 4 bases at V and 12 bases at J, with 7 bases between the two ends. Germline CDR1 is MDHEN and CDR2 is SYDVKM. The CDR3 DNA is TGTGCCAGCAGTTCAGGGCTCGTCCTGACTTTC. Protein: CASSSGLVLTF.

The V and J genes are TRBV28 and TRBJ1-2, with TRBD1 identical over 8 bases. There are 18 residues in the CDR3. The germline CDR1 and CDR2 sequences are MDHEN and SYDVKM. V lost 3 bases, J lost 3 bases, and 15 bases stayed unmatched. The CDR3 sequence: CASSFGGTQGAGDYGYTF. CDR3 coding DNA: TGTGCCAGCAGTTTTGGGGGGACCCAGGGGGCCGGGGACTATGGCTACACCTTC.